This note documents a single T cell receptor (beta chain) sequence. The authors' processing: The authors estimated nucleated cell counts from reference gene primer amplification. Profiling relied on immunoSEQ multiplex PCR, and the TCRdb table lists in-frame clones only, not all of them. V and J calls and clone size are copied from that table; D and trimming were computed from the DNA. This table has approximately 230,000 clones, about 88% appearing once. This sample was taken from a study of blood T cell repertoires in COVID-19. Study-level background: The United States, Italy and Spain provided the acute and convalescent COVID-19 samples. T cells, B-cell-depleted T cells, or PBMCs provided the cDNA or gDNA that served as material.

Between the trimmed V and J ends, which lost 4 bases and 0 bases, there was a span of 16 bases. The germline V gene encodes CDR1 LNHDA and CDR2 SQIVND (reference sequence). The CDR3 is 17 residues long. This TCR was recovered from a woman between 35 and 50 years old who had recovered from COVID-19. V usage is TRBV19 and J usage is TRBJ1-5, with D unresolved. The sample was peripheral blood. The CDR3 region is CASSTDSGSYSNQPQHF. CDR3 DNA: TGTGCCAGTAGTACAGACTCAGGATCTTATAGCAATCAGCCCCAGCATTTT.